Listed here is a single T cell receptor beta chain. Its specific antigen is unknown. Base qualities are not provided; no much larger clone lies one nucleotide away. Other DNA sequences in this sample translate to the same CDR3. From its cysteine to its phenylalanine, the CDR3 spans 15 amino acids. The entry retains the CDR3 DNA only, 45 bases that are in frame from base 1. Reading the germline V gene (reference sequence) gives CDR1 MNHEY and CDR2 SMNVEV. V is cut back by 2 bases and J by 0 bases, with 3 bases in the junction unmatched. TCRbeta CDR3 regions were amplified from genomic DNA using the immunoSEQ Assay, a bias-controlled multiplex PCR. Concerning the study's data processing: Nucleated cell counts per sample were estimated from amplification of reference gene primers within the assay. To quantify the absolute abundance of each unique TCRbeta CDR3 rearrangement, sequence reads were collapsed and filtered. Productive Simpson clonality was computed per sample as the square root of Simpson's diversity index over productive rearrangements. TCRdb re-hosts the immuneACCESS table, in-frame sequences only. Its copies lack some clones; in the studies checked, an unresolved V gene accounts for under half of them, and the cause for the rest is not known. The DNA gave D and trimming, while V, J and clone size come from that table. The sample data list approximately 200,000 clones, and about 80% of these were observed just once. 7% to 9% of the sample is in the top ten clones.

The source of the sample is a study of blood T cell repertoires in COVID-19 (TCRdb year 2020). General notes on the study: The collaborator samples originated in the United States, Italy and Spain and spanned the acute and convalescent phases of COVID-19. The material from the prospective study consisted of cDNA or gDNA derived from T cells, B-cell-depleted T cells, or PBMCs. Subjects who had been exposed to COVID-19, were actively infected with it, or had recovered from it provided the deeply sampled blood TCRbeta repertoires that made up the dataset. The repertoires were released in a freely available public database intended as a resource for research on the immune response to SARS-CoV-2. Samples were obtained from the ongoing ImmuneRACE study (first 160 participants) and from 1,254 subjects provided by 6 global collaborators. The sample metadata nearly always contained a de-identified subject ID, COVID-19 status, age in years and sex. Where available, HLA class I and class II types were taken from metadata supplied by the sample provider and were not determined by assay-based typing.

In the prospective study, participants were roughly 18 to 100 years old, resided in about two dozen geographic areas of the United States, and were enrolled through a virtual design. To assign participants to cohorts, the prospective study relied on clinical history that participants themselves reported in a screening survey and a study questionnaire. Recovered participants in ImmuneRACE Cohort 3 were defined as having two consecutive negative NP/OP PCR tests, clearance from a healthcare professional, or resolution of symptoms. Mobile phlebotomists in the prospective study collected whole blood, serum and a nasopharyngeal or oropharyngeal swab from every participant. Participants in the prospective study had the option to provide additional blood draws and questionnaires over a roughly 2-month period. Before DNA extraction, blood samples from the prospective study were shipped at room temperature or frozen.

Overall results and qualifications from the work: Clinical and demographic metadata were provided uncurated, with the amount varying by source and participant.

The TCR sequence derives from a man in his forties who had recovered from COVID-19. The sequencing input was PBMCs or T cells enriched from blood (not recorded which). The rearranged segments are TRBV27 and TRBJ1-1; 7 nucleotides in the junction match TRBD1. The CDR3 in this case is CASSLRTGLNTEAFF. The DNA reads TGTGCCAGCAGTTTACGGACAGGCCTGAACACTGAAGCTTTCTTT.